The rows below give T cell receptor beta chains drawn from one sample of a study of T cells in localized non-small cell lung cancer. TCRdb's table, derived via immunoSEQ multiplex PCR, lists solely in-frame clones and lacks some. The sample records approximately 11,000 clones, roughly 90% being singletons. Specimen: peripheral blood, collected before any cancer treatment. These receptors came from a male donor aged 60 or over with stage III lung adenocarcinoma. Each CDR3 is given with its conserved first and last residue. The D gene is left open where the match is weak. Clone size is stated in some rows and not others, as once, few, many or a class when expanded.

j_gene: TRBJ1-5
v_gene: TRBV19
abundance: NA
d_gene: NA
CDR3aa: CASSMLHRGNQPQHF
CDR3nt: TGTGCCAGTAGTATGCTTCACAGGGGCAATCAGCCCCAGCATTTT

j_gene: TRBJ2-7
v_gene: TRBV6-1
abundance: few
d_gene: NA
CDR3aa: CASTEVAGAGYEQYF
CDR3nt: TGTGCCAGCACAGAGGTTGCAGGGGCGGGCTACGAGCAGTACTTC

j_gene: TRBJ2-5
v_gene: TRBV7-7
abundance: NA
d_gene: TRBD1
CDR3aa: CASSLSTGGRQTQYF
CDR3nt: TGTGCCAGCAGCTTGTCGACAGGGGGTAGACAGACCCAGTACTTC

j_gene: TRBJ1-3
v_gene: TRBV6-1
abundance: NA
d_gene: TRBD1
CDR3aa: CASRTGTGGNTIYF
CDR3nt: TGTGCCAGCAGAACCGGGACAGGAGGAAACACCATATATTTT

j_gene: TRBJ2-7
v_gene: TRBV7-9
abundance: NA
d_gene: NA
CDR3aa: CASSLVGAGLSDEQYF
CDR3nt: TGTGCCAGCAGCTTAGTGGGGGCAGGGTTATCGGACGAGCAGTACTTC

j_gene: TRBJ2-5
v_gene: TRBV10-2
abundance: NA
d_gene: TRBD1
CDR3aa: CASSESRTGLLKTQYF
CDR3nt: TGCGCCAGCAGTGAGTCGAGGACAGGGCTTTTGAAGACCCAGTACTTC

j_gene: TRBJ2-6
v_gene: TRBV19
abundance: once
d_gene: NA
CDR3aa: CASSNDQTGANVLTF
CDR3nt: TGTGCCAGTAGTAATGACCAAACTGGGGCCAACGTCCTGACTTTC

j_gene: TRBJ2-5
v_gene: TRBV28
abundance: NA
d_gene: TRBD2
CDR3aa: CASSLSAAGGTQYF
CDR3nt: TGTGCCAGCAGTCTTAGTGCGGCGGGAGGAACCCAGTACTTC

j_gene: TRBJ1-1
v_gene: TRBV7-2
abundance: once
d_gene: NA
CDR3aa: CASSPEDRRAFF
CDR3nt: TGTGCCAGCAGCCCGGAAGACAGGCGAGCTTTCTTT

j_gene: TRBJ1-3
v_gene: TRBV30
abundance: NA
d_gene: NA
CDR3aa: CGSVSGNTIYF
CDR3nt: TGTGGGTCCGTCTCTGGAAACACCATATATTTT